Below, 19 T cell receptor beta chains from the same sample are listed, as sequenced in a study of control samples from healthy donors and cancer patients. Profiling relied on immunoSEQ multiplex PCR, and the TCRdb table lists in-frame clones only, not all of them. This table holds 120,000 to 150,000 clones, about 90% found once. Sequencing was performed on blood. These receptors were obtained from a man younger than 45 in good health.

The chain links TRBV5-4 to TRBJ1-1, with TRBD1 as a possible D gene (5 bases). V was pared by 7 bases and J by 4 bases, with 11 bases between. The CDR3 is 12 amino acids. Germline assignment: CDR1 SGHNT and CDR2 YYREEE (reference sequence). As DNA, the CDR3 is TGTGCCAGCTATCGCGGGGGCACTGAAGCTTTCTTT. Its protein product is CASYRGGTEAFF.

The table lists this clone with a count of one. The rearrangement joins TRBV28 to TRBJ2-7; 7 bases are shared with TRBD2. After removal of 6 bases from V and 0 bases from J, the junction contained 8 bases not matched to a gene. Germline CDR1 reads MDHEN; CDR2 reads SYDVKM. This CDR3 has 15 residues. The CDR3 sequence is CASRLLAGPSYEQYF. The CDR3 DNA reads TGTGCCAGCAGGCTCTTAGCGGGTCCCTCCTACGAGCAGTACTTC.

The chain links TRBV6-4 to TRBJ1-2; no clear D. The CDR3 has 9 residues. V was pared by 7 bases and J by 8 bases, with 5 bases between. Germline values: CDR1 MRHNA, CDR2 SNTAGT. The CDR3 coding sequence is TGTGCCAGCAAGGCGGGCTACACCTTC. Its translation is CASKAGYTF.

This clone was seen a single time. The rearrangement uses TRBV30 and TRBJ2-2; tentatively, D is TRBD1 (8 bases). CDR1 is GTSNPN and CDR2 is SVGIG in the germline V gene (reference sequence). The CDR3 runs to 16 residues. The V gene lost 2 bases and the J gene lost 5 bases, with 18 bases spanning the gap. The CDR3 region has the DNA TGTGCCTGGAGTCTTGTTGACAGGGGAGGGACCGGGGAGCTGTTTTTT. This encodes CAWSLVDRGGTGELFF.

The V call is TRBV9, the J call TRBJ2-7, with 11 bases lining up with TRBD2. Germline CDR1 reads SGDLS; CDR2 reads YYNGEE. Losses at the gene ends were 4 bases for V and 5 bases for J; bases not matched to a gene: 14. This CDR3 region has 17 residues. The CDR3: CASSPDPGTSGRNEQYF. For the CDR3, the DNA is TGTGCCAGCAGCCCAGACCCCGGGACTAGCGGTAGAAACGAGCAGTACTTC.

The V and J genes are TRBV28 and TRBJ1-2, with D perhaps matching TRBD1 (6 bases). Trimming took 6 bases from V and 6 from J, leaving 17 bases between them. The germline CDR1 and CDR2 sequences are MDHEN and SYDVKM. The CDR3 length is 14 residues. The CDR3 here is CASSLIDRFDGYTF. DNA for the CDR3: TGTGCCAGCAGCCTCATCGACAGGTTTGATGGCTACACCTTC.

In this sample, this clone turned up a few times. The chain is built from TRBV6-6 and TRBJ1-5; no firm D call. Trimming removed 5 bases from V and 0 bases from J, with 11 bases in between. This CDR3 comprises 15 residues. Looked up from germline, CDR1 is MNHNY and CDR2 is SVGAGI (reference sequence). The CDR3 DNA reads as TGTGCCAGCAGTCCTATGGAGTTTAGCAATCAGCCCCAGCATTTT. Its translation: CASSPMEFSNQPQHF.

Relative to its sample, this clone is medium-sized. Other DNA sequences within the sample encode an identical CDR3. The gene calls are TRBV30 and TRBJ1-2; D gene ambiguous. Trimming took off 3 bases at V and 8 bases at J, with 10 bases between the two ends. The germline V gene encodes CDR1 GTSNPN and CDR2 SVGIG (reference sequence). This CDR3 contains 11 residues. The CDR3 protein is CAWRDRSGYTF. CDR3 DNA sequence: TGTGCCTGGAGGGACCGTAGCGGCTACACCTTC. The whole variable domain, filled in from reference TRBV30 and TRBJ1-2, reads SQTIHQWPATLVQPVGSPLSLECTVEGTSNPNLYWYRQAAGRGLQLLFYSVGIGQISSEVPQNLSASRPQDRQFILSSKKLLLSDSGFYLCAWRDRSGYTFGSGTRLTVV.

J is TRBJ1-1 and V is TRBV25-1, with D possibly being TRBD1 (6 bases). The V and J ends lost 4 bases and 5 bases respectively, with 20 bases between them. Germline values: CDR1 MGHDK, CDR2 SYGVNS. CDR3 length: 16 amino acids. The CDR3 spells CASSGTPRGFETEAFF. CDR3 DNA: TGTGCCAGCAGTGGAACTCCCAGGGGATTCGAGACTGAAGCTTTCTTT.

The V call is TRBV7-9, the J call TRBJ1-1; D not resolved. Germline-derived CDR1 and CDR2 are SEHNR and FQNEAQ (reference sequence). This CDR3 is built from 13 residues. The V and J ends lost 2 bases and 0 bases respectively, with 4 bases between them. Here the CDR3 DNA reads TGTGCCAGCAGCTTATCAGTGAACACTGAAGCTTTCTTT. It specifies CASSLSVNTEAFF.

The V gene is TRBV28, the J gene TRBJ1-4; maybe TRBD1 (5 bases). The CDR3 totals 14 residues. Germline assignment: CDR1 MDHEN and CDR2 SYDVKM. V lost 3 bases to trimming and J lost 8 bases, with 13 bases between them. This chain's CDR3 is CASSLGQGVEKLFF. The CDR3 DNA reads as TGTGCCAGCAGTTTGGGGCAGGGTGTCGAAAAACTGTTTTTT.

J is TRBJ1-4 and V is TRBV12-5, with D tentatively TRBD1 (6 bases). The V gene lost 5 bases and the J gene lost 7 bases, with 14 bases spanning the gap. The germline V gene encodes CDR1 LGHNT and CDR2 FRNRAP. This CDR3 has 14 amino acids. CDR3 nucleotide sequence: TGTGCTAGTGGTCCCGGGGGCGCGGTTGAAAAACTGTTTTTT. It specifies CASGPGGAVEKLFF.

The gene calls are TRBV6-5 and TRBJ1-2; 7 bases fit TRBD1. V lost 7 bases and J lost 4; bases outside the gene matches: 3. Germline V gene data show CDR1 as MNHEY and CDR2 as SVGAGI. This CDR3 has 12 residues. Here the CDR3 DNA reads TGTGCCAGCAACGACAGGGCCTATGGCTACACCTTC. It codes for CASNDRAYGYTF.

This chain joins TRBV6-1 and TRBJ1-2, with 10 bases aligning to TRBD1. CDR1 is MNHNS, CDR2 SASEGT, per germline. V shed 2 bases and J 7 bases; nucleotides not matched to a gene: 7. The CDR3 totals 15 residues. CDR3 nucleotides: TGTGCCAGCAGTGAATTAGGGACAGGGGAGGGTGGCTACACCTTC. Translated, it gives CASSELGTGEGGYTF.

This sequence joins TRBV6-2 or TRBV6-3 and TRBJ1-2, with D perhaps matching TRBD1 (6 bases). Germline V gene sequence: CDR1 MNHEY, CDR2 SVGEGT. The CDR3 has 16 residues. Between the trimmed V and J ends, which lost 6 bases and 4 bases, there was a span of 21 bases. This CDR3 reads CASSPNVGQLFYGYTF. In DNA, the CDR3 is TGTGCCAGCAGCCCTAACGTCGGACAGCTCTTCTATGGCTACACCTTC.

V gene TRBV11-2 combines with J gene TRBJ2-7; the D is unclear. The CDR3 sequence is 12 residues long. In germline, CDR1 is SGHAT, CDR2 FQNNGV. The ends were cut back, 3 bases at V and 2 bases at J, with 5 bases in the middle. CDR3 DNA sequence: TGTGCCAGCAGCTTGGGGACCTACGAGCAGTACTTC. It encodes CASSLGTYEQYF. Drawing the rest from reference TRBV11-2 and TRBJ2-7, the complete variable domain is EAGVAQSPRYKIIEKRQSVAFWCNPISGHATLYWYQQILGQGPKLLIQFQNNGVVDDSQLPKDRFSAERLKGVDSTLKIQPAKLEDSAVYLCASSLGTYEQYFGPGTRLTVT.

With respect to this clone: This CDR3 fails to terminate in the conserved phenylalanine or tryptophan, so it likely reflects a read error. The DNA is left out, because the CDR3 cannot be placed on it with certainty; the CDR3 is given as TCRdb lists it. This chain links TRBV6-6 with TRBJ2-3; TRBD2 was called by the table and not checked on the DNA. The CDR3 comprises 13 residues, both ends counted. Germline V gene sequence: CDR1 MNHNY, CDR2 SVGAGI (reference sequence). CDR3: CASSKLLAGGPRM.

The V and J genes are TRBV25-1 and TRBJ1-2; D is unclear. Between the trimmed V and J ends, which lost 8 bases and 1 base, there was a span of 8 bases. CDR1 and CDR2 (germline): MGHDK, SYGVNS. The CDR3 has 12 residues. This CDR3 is CASSNRNYGYTF. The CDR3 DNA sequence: TGTGCCAGCTCGAATCGTAACTATGGCTACACCTTC.

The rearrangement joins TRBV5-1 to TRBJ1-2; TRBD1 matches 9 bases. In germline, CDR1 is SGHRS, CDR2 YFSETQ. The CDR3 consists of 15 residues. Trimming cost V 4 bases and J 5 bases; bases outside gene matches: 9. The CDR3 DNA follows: TGCGCCAGCAGCGTGGGACAGGGCATTCTTTATGGCTACACCTTC. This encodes CASSVGQGILYGYTF.